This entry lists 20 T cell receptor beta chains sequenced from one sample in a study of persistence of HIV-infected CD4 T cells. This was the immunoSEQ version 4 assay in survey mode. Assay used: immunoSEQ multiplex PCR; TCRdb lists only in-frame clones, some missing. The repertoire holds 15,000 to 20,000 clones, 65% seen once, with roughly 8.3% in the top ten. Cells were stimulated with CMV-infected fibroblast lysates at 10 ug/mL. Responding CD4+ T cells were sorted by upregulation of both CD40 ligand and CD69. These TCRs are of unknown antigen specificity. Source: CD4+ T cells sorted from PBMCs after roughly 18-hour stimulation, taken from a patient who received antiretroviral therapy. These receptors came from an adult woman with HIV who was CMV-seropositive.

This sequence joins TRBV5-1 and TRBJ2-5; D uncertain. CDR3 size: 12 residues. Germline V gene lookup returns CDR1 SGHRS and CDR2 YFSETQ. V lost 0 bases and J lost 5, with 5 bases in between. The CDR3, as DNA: TGCGCCAGCAGCTTGGCCATGGAGACCCAGTACTTC. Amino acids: CASSLAMETQYF.

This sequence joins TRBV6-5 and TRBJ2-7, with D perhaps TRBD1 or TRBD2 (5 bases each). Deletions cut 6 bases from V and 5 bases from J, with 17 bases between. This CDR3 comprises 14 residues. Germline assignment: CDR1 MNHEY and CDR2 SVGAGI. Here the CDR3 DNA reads TGTGCCAGCAGCCCCGGGACGCGGGCCCACGAGCAGTACTTC. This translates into CASSPGTRAHEQYF.

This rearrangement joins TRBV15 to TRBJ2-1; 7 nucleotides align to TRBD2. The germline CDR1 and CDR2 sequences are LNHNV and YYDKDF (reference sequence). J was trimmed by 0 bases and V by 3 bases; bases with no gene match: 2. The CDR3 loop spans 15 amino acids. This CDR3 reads CATSSWEGSYNEQFF. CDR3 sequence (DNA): TGTGCCACCAGCAGTTGGGAGGGCTCCTACAATGAGCAGTTCTTC. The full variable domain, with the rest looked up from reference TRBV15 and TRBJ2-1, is DAMVIQNPRYQVTQFGKPVTLSCSQTLNHNVMYWYQQKSSQAPKLLFHYYDKDFNNEADTPDNFQSRRPNTSFCFLDIRSPGLGDTAMYLCATSSWEGSYNEQFFGPGTRLTVL.

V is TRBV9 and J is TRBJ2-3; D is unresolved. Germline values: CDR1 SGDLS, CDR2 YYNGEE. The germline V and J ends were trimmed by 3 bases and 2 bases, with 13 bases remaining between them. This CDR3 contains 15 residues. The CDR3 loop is CASSATGYYTDTQYF. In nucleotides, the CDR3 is TGTGCCAGCAGCGCGACTGGTTATTACACAGATACGCAGTATTTT.

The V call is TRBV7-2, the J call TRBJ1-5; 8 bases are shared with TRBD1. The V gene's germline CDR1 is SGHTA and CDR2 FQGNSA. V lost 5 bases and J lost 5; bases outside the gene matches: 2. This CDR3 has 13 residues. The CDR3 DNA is TGTGCCAGCAGCCGGACAGGGCATCAGCCCCAGCATTTT. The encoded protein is CASSRTGHQPQHF. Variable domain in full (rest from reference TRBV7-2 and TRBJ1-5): GAGVSQSPSNKVTEKGKDVELRCDPISGHTALYWYRQSLGQGLEFLIYFQGNSAPDKSGLPSDRFSAERTGGSVSTLTIQRTQQEDSAVYLCASSRTGHQPQHFGDGTRLSIL.

In nucleotides, the CDR3 is TGTGCCAGCAGCCCTTCTTCAGGGGGCGGCCAGCCCCAGCATTTT. Protein: CASSPSSGGGQPQHF. V is TRBV7-2 and J is TRBJ1-5; 8 bases line up with TRBD1. The CDR3 covers 15 residues. In germline, CDR1 is SGHTA, CDR2 FQGNSA. The V segment lost 5 bases and the J segment 7 bases; nucleotides outside the gene matches: 10.

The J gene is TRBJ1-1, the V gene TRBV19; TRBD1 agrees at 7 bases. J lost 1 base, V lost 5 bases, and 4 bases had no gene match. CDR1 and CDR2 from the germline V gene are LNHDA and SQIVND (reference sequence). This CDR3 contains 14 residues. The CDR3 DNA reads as TGTGCCAGTAGTTACAGGGGCCCGAACACTGAAGCTTTCTTT. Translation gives CASSYRGPNTEAFF.

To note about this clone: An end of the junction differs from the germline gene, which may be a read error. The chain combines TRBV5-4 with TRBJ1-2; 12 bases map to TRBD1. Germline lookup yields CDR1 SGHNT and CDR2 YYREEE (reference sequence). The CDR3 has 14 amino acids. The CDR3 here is CASSFPGQGAIRAF. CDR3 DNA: TGTGCCAGCAGCTTCCCGGGACAGGGGGCGATAAGGGCCTTC.

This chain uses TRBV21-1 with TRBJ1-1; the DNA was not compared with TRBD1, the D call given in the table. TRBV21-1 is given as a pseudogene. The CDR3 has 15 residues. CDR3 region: CASSLTPGQGAEAFF. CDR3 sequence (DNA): TGTGCCAGCAGCTTAACTCCGGGACAGGGGGCTGAAGCTTTCTTT.

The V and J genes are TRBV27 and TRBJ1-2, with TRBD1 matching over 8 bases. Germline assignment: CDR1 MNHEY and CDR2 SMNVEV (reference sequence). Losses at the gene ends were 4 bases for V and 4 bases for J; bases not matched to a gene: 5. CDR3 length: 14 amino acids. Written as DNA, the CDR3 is TGTGCCAGCAGTTGGACAGGGCGGGGCTATGGCTACACCTTC. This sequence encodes CASSWTGRGYGYTF.

The CDR3 region has the DNA TGTGCCAGCAGTTCCGACAGGGGACAGCCCCAGCATTTT. It translates to CASSSDRGQPQHF. The chain joins TRBV12-3 or TRBV12-4 to TRBJ1-5; 8 bases agree with TRBD1. The CDR3 consists of 13 residues. The trim removed 4 bases at V and 7 bases at J, leaving 3 bases unmatched.

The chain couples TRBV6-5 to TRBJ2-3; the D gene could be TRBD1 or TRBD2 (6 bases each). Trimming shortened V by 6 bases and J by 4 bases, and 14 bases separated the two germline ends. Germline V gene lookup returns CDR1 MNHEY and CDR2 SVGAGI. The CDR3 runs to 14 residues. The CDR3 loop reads CASSRGLVADTQYF. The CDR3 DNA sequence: TGTGCCAGCAGCCGGGGGCTCGTGGCAGATACGCAGTATTTT.

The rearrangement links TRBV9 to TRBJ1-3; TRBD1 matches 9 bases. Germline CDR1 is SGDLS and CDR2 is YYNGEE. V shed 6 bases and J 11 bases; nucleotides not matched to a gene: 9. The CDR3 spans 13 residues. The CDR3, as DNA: TGTGCCAGCACCTTGGGACAGGGTCGGGCCATATATTTT. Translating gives CASTLGQGRAIYF. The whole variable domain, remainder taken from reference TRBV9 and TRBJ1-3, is DSGVTQTPKHLITATGQRVTLRCSPRSGDLSVYWYQQSLDQGLQFLIQYYNGEERAKGNILERFSAQQFPDLHSELNLSSLELGDSALYFCASTLGQGRAIYFGEGSWLTVV.

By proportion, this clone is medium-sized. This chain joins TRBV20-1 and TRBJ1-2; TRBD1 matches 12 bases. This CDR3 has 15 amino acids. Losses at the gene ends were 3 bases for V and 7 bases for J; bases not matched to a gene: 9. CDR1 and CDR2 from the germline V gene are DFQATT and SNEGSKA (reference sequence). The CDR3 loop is CSASVPGQGAVGYTF. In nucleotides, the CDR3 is TGCAGTGCTAGTGTCCCGGGACAGGGGGCGGTTGGCTACACCTTC.

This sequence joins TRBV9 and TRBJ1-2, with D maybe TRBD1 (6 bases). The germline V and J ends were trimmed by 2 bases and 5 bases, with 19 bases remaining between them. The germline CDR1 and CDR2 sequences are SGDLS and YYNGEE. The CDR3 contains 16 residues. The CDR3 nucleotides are TGTGCCAGCAGCGTTTCTTGGGACAAGAGGCGGTATGGCTACACCTTC. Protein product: CASSVSWDKRRYGYTF.

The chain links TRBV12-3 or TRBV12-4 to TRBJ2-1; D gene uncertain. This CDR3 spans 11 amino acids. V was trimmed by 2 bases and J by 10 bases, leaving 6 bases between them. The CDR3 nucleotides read TGTGCCAGCAGTTTATCGACAGAGCAGTTCTTC. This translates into CASSLSTEQFF.

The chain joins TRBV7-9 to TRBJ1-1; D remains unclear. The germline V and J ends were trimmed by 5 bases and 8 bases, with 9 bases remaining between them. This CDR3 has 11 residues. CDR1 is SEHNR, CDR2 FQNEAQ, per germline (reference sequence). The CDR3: CASSRRVEAFF. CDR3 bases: TGTGCCAGCAGCAGGCGGGTGGAAGCTTTCTTT.

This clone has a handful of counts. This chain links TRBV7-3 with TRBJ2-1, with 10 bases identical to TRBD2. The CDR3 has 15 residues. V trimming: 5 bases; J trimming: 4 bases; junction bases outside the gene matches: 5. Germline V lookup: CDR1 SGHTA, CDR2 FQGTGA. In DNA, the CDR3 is TGTGCCAGCAGCATTAGCGGGGGGCAGTACAATGAGCAGTTCTTC. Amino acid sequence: CASSISGGQYNEQFF.

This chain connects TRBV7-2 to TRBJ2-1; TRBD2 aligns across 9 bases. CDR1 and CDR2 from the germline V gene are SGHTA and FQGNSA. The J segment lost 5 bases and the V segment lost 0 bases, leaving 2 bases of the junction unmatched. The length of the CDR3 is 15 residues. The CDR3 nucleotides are TGTGCCAGCAGCTTAGCCGCTAGCGGGGACAATGAGCAGTTCTTC. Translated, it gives CASSLAASGDNEQFF.

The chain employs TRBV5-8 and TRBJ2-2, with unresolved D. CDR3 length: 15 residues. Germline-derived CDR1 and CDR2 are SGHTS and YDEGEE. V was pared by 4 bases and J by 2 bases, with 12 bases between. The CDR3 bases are TGTGCCAGCAGCGCCCGGCGAGACAACACCGGGGAGCTGTTTTTT. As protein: CASSARRDNTGELFF.